This entry describes one T cell receptor beta chain. As yet, its antigen is unknown. This specimen belongs to a study of blood T cells in healthy people across ages. General study results and limits: Diversity of TCR beta per million T cells declined in a roughly linear way with age. It was not possible, with unsorted PBMCs, to conclusively compare naive and antigen-experienced cells.

The CDR3 is made up of 12 amino acids. V lost 1 base and J 5 bases, leaving 2 bases between the germline ends. Germline CDR1 MGHRA, CDR2 YSYEKL. A second PCR, run for roughly 7 to 11 cycles, used a sample-barcoded 5' primer plus a J-beta primer mix. TCRdb re-called the 5' RACE reads with MiXCR, one entry per CDR3 protein. The sample includes 1.5 million to 2 million distinct CDR3 sequences, 30% to 40% seen only once; the top ten take roughly 23%. The chain employs TRBV4-1 and TRBJ2-2, with D unclear. This clonotype was obtained from a human donor in good health. The sample taken for sequencing was blood. The CDR3 nucleotides read TGCGCCAGCAGCCAAGCGACCGGGGAGCTGTTTTTT. Its protein product is CASSQATGELFF.